The source of this T cell receptor beta chain is a study of vaccination and CD4 T cells after COVID-19. Germline V gene sequence: CDR1 DFQATT, CDR2 SNEGSKA (reference sequence). CDR3 length equals 16 residues. J lost 4 bases, V lost 6 bases, and 9 bases had no gene match. Findings of the study overall: A relatively small number of convalescent patients were studied, and no early post-infection timepoints were included.

Treatment in this sample: roughly ten-day PBMC culture with coronavirus spike peptide pools or control peptides (ViraFEST assay). Every well contained around 2 million PBMCs, which were grown with approximately 9.6 IU/ml IL-2 and roughly 9.7 ug/ml peptide pools. This clonotype turned up a few times. Its antigen is not identified. Scientists ran DNA taken from cultured CD4+ T cells through the Oncomine TCR Beta short-read assay for sequencing. TCRdb reprocessed the PCR reads via MiXCR and lists one record per CDR3 protein. Of over 13,000 distinct CDR3 sequences in the sample, 53% were seen once. Specimen: CD4+ T cells from blood, cultured in vitro. This rearrangement joins TRBV20-1 to TRBJ2-5; TRBD2 matches 15 bases. The receptor was isolated from a human donor who had recovered from COVID-19. The CDR3 sequence is CSAPEGLAGGRETQYF. CDR3 coding DNA: TGCAGTGCCCCGGAGGGACTAGCGGGAGGAAGAGAGACCCAGTACTTC.